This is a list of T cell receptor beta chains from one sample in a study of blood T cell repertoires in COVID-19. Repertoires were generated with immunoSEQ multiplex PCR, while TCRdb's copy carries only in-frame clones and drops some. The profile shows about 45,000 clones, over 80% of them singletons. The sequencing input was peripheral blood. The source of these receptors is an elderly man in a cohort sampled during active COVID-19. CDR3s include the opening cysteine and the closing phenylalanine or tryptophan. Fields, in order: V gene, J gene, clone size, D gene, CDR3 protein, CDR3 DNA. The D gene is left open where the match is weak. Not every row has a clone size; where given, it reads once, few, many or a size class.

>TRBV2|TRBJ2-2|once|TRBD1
CASTPDRVNTGELFF
TGTGCCAGCACCCCGGACAGGGTAAACACCGGGGAGCTGTTTTTT
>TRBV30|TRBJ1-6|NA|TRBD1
CAWRFGTGGFRLDSPLHF
TGTGCCTGGAGGTTCGGGACAGGGGGATTTCGGTTGGATTCACCCCTCCACTTT
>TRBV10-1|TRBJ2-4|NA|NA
CASSESGRDNIQYF
TGCGCCAGCAGTGAGTCAGGCAGGGATAACATTCAGTACTTC
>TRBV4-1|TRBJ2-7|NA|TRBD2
CASSPRGLAGDEQYF
TGCGCCAGCAGCCCTAGGGGTCTAGCGGGCGACGAGCAGTACTTC
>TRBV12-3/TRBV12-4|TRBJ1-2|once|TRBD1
CASRGTATRGYTF
TGTGCCAGCAGGGGGACAGCTACTAGAGGCTACACCTTC
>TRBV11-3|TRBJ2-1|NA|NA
CASSSRHYNEQFF
TGTGCCAGCAGCAGCCGACACTACAATGAGCAGTTCTTC
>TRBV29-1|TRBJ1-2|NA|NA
CSVPKTGNLGYGYTF
TGCAGCGTACCAAAGACAGGCAACTTGGGCTATGGCTACACCTTC
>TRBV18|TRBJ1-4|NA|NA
CASSRGPDEKLFF
TGTGCCAGCTCCAGGGGTCCCGATGAAAAACTGTTTTTT
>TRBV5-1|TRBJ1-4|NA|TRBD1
CASSLRTGRANEKLFF
TGCGCCAGCAGCCTACGGACAGGGCGAGCTAATGAAAAACTGTTTTTT
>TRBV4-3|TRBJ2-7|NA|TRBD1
CASSQDPRDREVEQYF
TGCGCCAGCAGCCAAGATCCCCGGGACAGGGAAGTCGAGCAGTACTTC
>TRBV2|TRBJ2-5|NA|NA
CASSDRATRETQYF
TGTGCCAGCAGTGACAGGGCCACGCGGGAGACCCAGTACTTC
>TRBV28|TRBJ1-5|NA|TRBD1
CASSLTGGNNQPQHF
TGTGCCAGCAGCTTGACAGGGGGTAACAATCAGCCCCAGCATTTT
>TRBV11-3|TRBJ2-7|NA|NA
CASSSGHSYEQYF
TGTGCCAGCAGCTCAGGCCACTCCTACGAGCAGTACTTC
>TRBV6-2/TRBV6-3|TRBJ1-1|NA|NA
CASSYSKELMNTEAFF
TGTGCCAGCAGTTACTCGAAGGAGTTAATGAACACTGAAGCTTTCTTT
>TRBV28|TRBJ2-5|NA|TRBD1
CASSFPGGFETQYF
TGTGCCAGCAGTTTCCCAGGGGGCTTCGAGACCCAGTACTTC
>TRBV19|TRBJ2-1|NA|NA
CASAPSLRLDFYNEQFF
TGTGCCAGTGCCCCCTCCTTGAGACTAGATTTCTACAATGAGCAGTTCTTC
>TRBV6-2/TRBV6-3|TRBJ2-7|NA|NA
CASSSRQKDEQYF
TGTGCCAGCAGTTCAAGACAGAAAGACGAGCAGTACTTC
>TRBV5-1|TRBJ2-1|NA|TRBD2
CASTRAPTSGNNEQFF
TGCGCCAGCACCCGTGCCCCGACTAGCGGCAACAATGAGCAGTTCTTC
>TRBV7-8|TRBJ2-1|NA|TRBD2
CASSQGLAPRSYNEQFF
TGTGCCAGCAGCCAGGGACTAGCGCCCCGCTCCTACAATGAGCAGTTCTTC
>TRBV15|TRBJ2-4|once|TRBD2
CATSAQRESVDIQYF
TGTGCCACCAGCGCCCAGCGGGAGTCGGTAGACATTCAGTACTTC
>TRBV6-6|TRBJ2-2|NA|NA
CATRSSTGELFF
TGTGCCACGAGATCAAGCACCGGGGAGCTGTTTTTT
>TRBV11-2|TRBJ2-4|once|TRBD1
CASSSRQGGDIQYF
TGTGCCAGCAGCTCCAGACAGGGGGGGGACATTCAGTACTTC
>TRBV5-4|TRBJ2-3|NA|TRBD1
CASNAQTGGGDTQYF
TGTGCCAGCAACGCCCAGACAGGGGGCGGGGATACGCAGTATTTT
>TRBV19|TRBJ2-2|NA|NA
CASTPRQRATGELFF
TGTGCCAGTACCCCGAGACAGCGGGCCACCGGGGAGCTGTTTTTT
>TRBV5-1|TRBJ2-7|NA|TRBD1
CASSLAGTGSYEQYF
TGCGCCAGCAGCTTGGCTGGGACAGGGTCCTACGAGCAGTACTTC
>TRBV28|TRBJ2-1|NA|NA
CASSSVVQLLTSSYNEQFF
TGTGCCAGCAGTTCCGTTGTACAGCTCCTAACCAGCTCCTACAATGAGCAGTTCTTC
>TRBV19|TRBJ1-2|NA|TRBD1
CASQKWTGDYGYTF
TGTGCCAGTCAAAAATGGACAGGGGATTATGGCTACACCTTC
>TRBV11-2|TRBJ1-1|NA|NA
CASSLTPGNTEAFF
TGTGCCAGCAGCTTAACTCCAGGGAACACTGAAGCTTTCTTT
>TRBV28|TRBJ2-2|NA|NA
CASSFRTLTGELFF
TGTGCCAGCAGTTTCCGGACACTCACCGGGGAGCTGTTTTTT
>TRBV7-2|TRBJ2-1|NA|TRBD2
CASSLTSGVPSNNEQFF
TGTGCCAGCAGCTTAACTAGCGGGGTCCCGTCGAACAATGAGCAGTTCTTC
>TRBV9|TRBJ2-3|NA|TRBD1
CASSFGTGAYTDTQYF
TGTGCCAGCAGCTTTGGGACAGGGGCGTACACAGATACGCAGTATTTT
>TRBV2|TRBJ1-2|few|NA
CASRREDYGYTF
TGTGCCAGCAGGAGGGAGGACTATGGCTACACCTTC
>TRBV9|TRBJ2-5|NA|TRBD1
CASSVEGQGVGTQYF
TGTGCCAGCAGCGTAGAAGGACAGGGGGTAGGGACCCAGTACTTC
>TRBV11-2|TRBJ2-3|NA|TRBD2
CASSLTSGTSTDTQYF
TGTGCCAGCAGCTTAACTAGCGGAACTAGCACAGATACGCAGTATTTT
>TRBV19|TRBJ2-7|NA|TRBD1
CASQRDRASYEQYF
TGTGCCAGTCAACGGGACAGGGCGTCCTACGAGCAGTACTTC
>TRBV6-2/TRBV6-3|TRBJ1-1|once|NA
CASSPVLGRTEAFF
TGTGCCAGCAGCCCCGTTCTGGGGAGGACTGAAGCTTTCTTT
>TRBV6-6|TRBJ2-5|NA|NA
CASGLTAPKYF
TGTGCCAGCGGACTTACGGCCCCGAAGTACTTC